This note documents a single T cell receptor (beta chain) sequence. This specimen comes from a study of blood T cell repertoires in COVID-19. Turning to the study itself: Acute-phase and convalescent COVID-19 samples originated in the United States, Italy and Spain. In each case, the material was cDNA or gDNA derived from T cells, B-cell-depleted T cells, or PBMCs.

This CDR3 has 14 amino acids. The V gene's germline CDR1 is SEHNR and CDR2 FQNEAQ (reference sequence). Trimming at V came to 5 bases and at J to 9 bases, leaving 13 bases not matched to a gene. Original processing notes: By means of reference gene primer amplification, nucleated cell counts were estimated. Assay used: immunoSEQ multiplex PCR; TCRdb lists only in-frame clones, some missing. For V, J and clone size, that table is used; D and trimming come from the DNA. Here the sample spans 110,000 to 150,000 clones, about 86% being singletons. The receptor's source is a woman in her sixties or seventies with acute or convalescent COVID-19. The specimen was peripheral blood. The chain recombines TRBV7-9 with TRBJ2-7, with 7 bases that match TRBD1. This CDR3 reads CASSPGTDRLRQYF. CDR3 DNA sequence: TGTGCCAGCAGCCCCGGGACAGATAGGCTTCGGCAGTACTTC.